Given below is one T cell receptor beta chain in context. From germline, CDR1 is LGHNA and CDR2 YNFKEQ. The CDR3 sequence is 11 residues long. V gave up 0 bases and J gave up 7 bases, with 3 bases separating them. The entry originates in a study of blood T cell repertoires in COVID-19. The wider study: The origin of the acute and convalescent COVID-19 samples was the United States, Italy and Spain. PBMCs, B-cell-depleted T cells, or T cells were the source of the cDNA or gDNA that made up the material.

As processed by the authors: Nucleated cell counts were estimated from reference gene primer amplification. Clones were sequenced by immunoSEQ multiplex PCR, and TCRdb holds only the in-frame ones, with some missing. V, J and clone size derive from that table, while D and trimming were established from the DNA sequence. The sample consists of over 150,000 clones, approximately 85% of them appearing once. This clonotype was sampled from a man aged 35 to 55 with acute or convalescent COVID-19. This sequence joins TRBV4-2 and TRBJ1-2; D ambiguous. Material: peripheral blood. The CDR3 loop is CASSQESGYTF. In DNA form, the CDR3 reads TGTGCCAGCAGCCAAGAGAGTGGCTACACCTTC.